The present TCR beta chain was sequenced within a study of T cell responses to AZD1222 COVID-19 vaccine. Assay used: immunoSEQ multiplex PCR; TCRdb lists only in-frame clones, some missing. The sample contains approximately 110,000 clones, 70% to 90% of which appear only once. From germline, CDR1 is MNHEY and CDR2 SVGAGI. Trimming left V 7 bases short and J 7 bases short, with 17 bases between. The CDR3 is made up of 14 amino acids. About this clone: Its target is unknown.

Study findings and constraints: Spike regions recognized by vaccine-associated CD4 TCRs spanned the protein, led by 160-218 and 743-854. A rise in Spike-specific TCR breadth and depth followed two AZD1222 doses. Among spike-specific TCRs, nearly half reportedly target unmutated variant regions.

The rearrangement joins TRBV6-5 to TRBJ1-5, with a weak D call TRBD1 (5 bases). This sample comprised peripheral blood, obtained on day 0 of AZD1222 vaccination. The receptor comes from an adult in good health. The CDR3 region is CASTKGREGQPQHF. DNA of the CDR3: TGTGCCAGCACCAAGGGCAGGGAAGGCCAGCCCCAGCATTTT.